The clone carrying this TCR beta chain was seen at least ten times. This record comes from a study of spatial heterogeneity in lung cancer. CDR1 and CDR2 from the germline V gene are LGHNA and YSLEER. The CDR3 extends over 13 amino acids. The V gene lost 0 bases and the J gene lost 1 base, with 3 bases spanning the gap. Each CDR3 protein is one row after TCRdb ran MiXCR on the 5' RACE reads. The sample holds tens of thousands of distinct CDR3 sequences, 5% to 6.5% seen once. Time point of the sample: sample taken at primary tumor resection. The TCR originated in a female donor with early-stage non-small cell lung cancer. The chain combines TRBV4-3 with TRBJ1-1; D is uncertain. Sequencing used PBMCs, obtained at surgery. The CDR3 coding sequence is TGCGCCAGCAGCCAAGATGGGAACACTGAAGCTTTCTTT. Protein sequence: CASSQDGNTEAFF.